The rows below give T cell receptor beta chains drawn from one sample of a study of low-dose radiotherapy and immunotherapy resistance in tumors. TCRdb re-called the reads with MiXCR, one entry per CDR3 protein. The sample carries under 90,000 distinct CDR3 sequences, 30% to 40% recorded once. Here the sequenced sample was PBMCs, taken before treatment. Receptors originate from a female donor with ovarian cancer. The CDR3 runs from the conserved cysteine through the conserved F or W. A D gene is named only where the DNA matches it firmly. A row's size may be missing; if present it is once, few, many or a size class.

abundance	len	v_gene	d_gene	j_gene	CDR3nt	CDR3aa
few	15	TRBV28	TRBD2	TRBJ2-5	TGTGCCAGCAGTCTAGCGGGGCCCCCCCAAGAGACCCAGTACTTC	CASSLAGPPQETQYF
many	18	TRBV9	TRBD2	TRBJ2-5	TGTGCCAGCAGCCCCACCAATAGCGGGAGACCACTCGGAGAGACCCAGTACTTC	CASSPTNSGRPLGETQYF
.	19	TRBV4-1	TRBD2	TRBJ2-3	TGCGCCAGCAGCCAAGGGTTATTAGCGGGCCGAAGGAGCACAGATACGCAGTATTTT	CASSQGLLAGRRSTDTQYF
.	16	TRBV4-3	TRBD1	TRBJ1-4	TGCGCCAGCAGCCAAGATTTCGCAGGGGGTCATGAAAAACTGTTTTTT	CASSQDFAGGHEKLFF
.	15	TRBV9	.	TRBJ2-2	TGTGCCAGCAGCGTAGGCGGGTCCTACACCGGGGAGCTGTTTTTT	CASSVGGSYTGELFF
.	16	TRBV5-1	TRBD2	TRBJ2-2	TGCGCCAGCAGCTTGGCTAGCGGGAGAGGTATCGGGGAGCTGTTTTTT	CASSLASGRGIGELFF
.	19	TRBV19	.	TRBJ2-1	TGTGCCAGTAGTATGACCTCGGCCGGTCTCCTAGGACCCGACAATGAGCAGTTCTTC	CASSMTSAGLLGPDNEQFF
.	15	TRBV15	.	TRBJ1-1	TGTGCCACCAGCAGAGACCGGGCTGAGAACACTGAAGCTTTCTTT	CATSRDRAENTEAFF
many	13	TRBV28	TRBD1	TRBJ1-2	TGTGCCAGCAGTTCAGGGACAGCCTATGGCTACACCTTC	CASSSGTAYGYTF
.	18	TRBV24-1	TRBD2	TRBJ2-5	TGTGCCACCAGTGATGAACTAGCGGGAGGCCGGTACCAAGAGACCCAGTACTTC	CATSDELAGGRYQETQYF
many	15	TRBV2	TRBD2	TRBJ2-3	TGTGCCAGCACCCGAGCGGGGAGAAACACAGATACGCAGTATTTT	CASTRAGRNTDTQYF
.	16	TRBV5-4	TRBD2	TRBJ2-3	TGTGCCAGCAGCAAGACTAGCGGGGCGGGCACAGATACGCAGTATTTT	CASSKTSGAGTDTQYF
.	15	TRBV15	TRBD1	TRBJ2-3	TGTGCCACCAGCAGTTCTAGGGGGCGGCTGGATACGCAGTATTTT	CATSSSRGRLDTQYF
.	15	TRBV4-3	TRBD2	TRBJ2-3	TGCGCCAGCAGCTCTTCGGGGACTAGCTACGATACGCAGTATTTT	CASSSSGTSYDTQYF
.	16	TRBV7-3	TRBD2	TRBJ2-1	TGTGCCAGCAGCTTCCGACTAGCGGGAGGCCCCAATGAGCAGTTCTTC	CASSFRLAGGPNEQFF
.	16	TRBV7-8	.	TRBJ2-6	TGTGCCAGCAGCACGGGCCAACCAGGTGGGGCCAACGTCCTGACTTTC	CASSTGQPGGANVLTF
many	14	TRBV6-6	TRBD2	TRBJ2-3	TGTGCCAGCAGACGGCGGGGGGCGGGAGATACGCAGTATTTT	CASRRRGAGDTQYF
few	13	TRBV27	TRBD2	TRBJ2-3	TGTGCCAGCAGGGCTAGCGGGACAGATACGCAGTATTTT	CASRASGTDTQYF
.	15	TRBV28	.	TRBJ2-3	TGTGCCAGCAGTCGTACCCTAAGCCGCACAGATACGCAGTATTTT	CASSRTLSRTDTQYF
many	15	TRBV6-2/TRBV6-3	.	TRBJ1-5	TGTGCCAGCAGGGAGACAGGAGGGGATAATCAGCCCCAGCATTTT	CASRETGGDNQPQHF
many	13	TRBV7-9	.	TRBJ1-2	TGTGCCAGCAGCTCCCGAACGCGGTATGGCTACACCTTC	CASSSRTRYGYTF
.	12	TRBV6-2/TRBV6-3	.	TRBJ2-1	TGTGCCAGCAGTTTAGTAGGAGGTGAGCAGTTCTTC	CASSLVGGEQFF
many	16	TRBV19	.	TRBJ2-1	TGTGCCAGTAGTATCCTCCAAGGGTCTCTTAGCAATGAGCAGTTCTTC	CASSILQGSLSNEQFF
many	12	TRBV12-3/TRBV12-4	.	TRBJ1-4	TGTGCCAGCAAGTTTAGCTCGGCGAAACTGTTTTTT	CASKFSSAKLFF
many	14	TRBV5-1	.	TRBJ2-5	TGCGCCAGCAGCTTGGCGGGGAGCCAAGAGACCCAGTACTTC	CASSLAGSQETQYF
many	14	TRBV29-1	.	TRBJ2-1	TGCAGCGAACGGCCGGGGGCCATTTACAATGAGCAGTTCTTC	CSERPGAIYNEQFF
many	14	TRBV25-1	TRBD1	TRBJ2-4	TGTGCCAGCAGTGCAACAGGGGATAAAAACATTCAGTACTTC	CASSATGDKNIQYF
many	16	TRBV29-1	TRBD2	TRBJ2-1	TGCAGCGTTGAAGCGCCCCTTGCGGGAGATTACAATGAGCAGTTCTTC	CSVEAPLAGDYNEQFF
many	14	TRBV18	.	TRBJ1-6	TGTGCCAGCTCACCGTCAAGGTTGAATTCACCCCTCCACTTT	CASSPSRLNSPLHF
.	14	TRBV7-2	.	TRBJ1-4	TGTGCCAGCAGCTTGGGGGGCCTAAGGGAAAAACTGTTTTTT	CASSLGGLREKLFF
many	19	TRBV2	TRBD2	TRBJ2-7	TGTGCCAGCAGCTTCCCGGGACTAGCGGGGGCCGTCCTCTCCTACGAGCAGTACTTC	CASSFPGLAGAVLSYEQYF
.	12	TRBV2	.	TRBJ2-5	TGTGCCAGCAGTGTTTCTCGGGTGACCCAGTACTTC	CASSVSRVTQYF
.	18	TRBV27	TRBD2	TRBJ2-6	TGTGCCAGCAGTGCGGGGATAGCGGGAAATACTGGGGCCAACGTCCTGACTTTC	CASSAGIAGNTGANVLTF
many	17	TRBV4-2	.	TRBJ2-3	TGTGCCAGCAGCCAAGACCCGGTGGGATGGCGAAGTGATACGCAGTATTTT	CASSQDPVGWRSDTQYF
many	16	TRBV4-1	.	TRBJ2-6	TGCGCCAGCAGCCCCTTAGGCTCGGGGGGGGCCAACGTCCTGACTTTC	CASSPLGSGGANVLTF
many	14	TRBV5-1	.	TRBJ2-3	TGCGCCAGCAGAACTGACGTTGGCACAGATACGCAGTATTTT	CASRTDVGTDTQYF
many	16	TRBV12-3/TRBV12-4	TRBD2	TRBJ2-3	TGTGCCAGCAGAGGTAGCGGGGGACCTAGCACAGATACGCAGTATTTT	CASRGSGGPSTDTQYF
many	11	TRBV28	.	TRBJ2-7	TGTGCCAGCAGTTCTCTCTACGAGCAGTACTTC	CASSSLYEQYF
.	13	TRBV6-2/TRBV6-3	TRBD1	TRBJ2-5	TGTGCCAGCAGACGGACAGGGGTGGAGACCCAGTACTTC	CASRRTGVETQYF
few	14	TRBV4-3	.	TRBJ1-2	TGCGCCAGCAGCCCGAACGGGGCCCTCTATGGCTACACCTTC	CASSPNGALYGYTF
many	14	TRBV19	.	TRBJ2-7	TGTGCCAGTAGTATAGACGGTCCCTCCTACGAGCAGTACTTC	CASSIDGPSYEQYF
many	14	TRBV28	.	TRBJ2-5	TGTGCCAGCACCGTACAGGGCAGGGGCCCTGGTGCGTACTTC	CASTVQGRGPGAYF
many	16	TRBV7-9	TRBD2	TRBJ2-7	TGTGCCAGCAGCTCACACTTAGCGGGAGGAGGGTACGAGCAGTACTTC	CASSSHLAGGGYEQYF
many	17	TRBV27	.	TRBJ2-4	TGTGCCAGCAGCAGAGGGGCAGGGTTCCTAGCCAAAAACATTCAGTACTTC	CASSRGAGFLAKNIQYF
many	14	TRBV10-3	.	TRBJ1-4	TGTGCCATCAGTGGGGAAGGCAGGGATGAAAAACTGTTTTTT	CAISGEGRDEKLFF
.	15	TRBV2	TRBD1	TRBJ2-5	TGTGCCAGCTTCCCCTACGAGAACAGGGGAAGGTCCCAGTACTTC	CASFPYENRGRSQYF
.	15	TRBV7-8	.	TRBJ2-2	.	CASRMTANTGELFFF
many	14	TRBV30	.	TRBJ2-3	TGTGCCTGGAGAGCTAGCGCGAGCACAGATACGCAGTATTTT	CAWRASASTDTQYF
many	18	TRBV5-1	.	TRBJ2-2	TGCGCCAGCAGCTTGCAGCCCCCGGGACTCGGTTACGCCGGGGAGCTGTTTTTT	CASSLQPPGLGYAGELFF
.	14	TRBV27	TRBD2	TRBJ2-1	TGTGCCACTACGCCGGGACTAGCCAACAATGAGCAGTTCTTC	CATTPGLANNEQFF
many	11	TRBV2	.	TRBJ1-2	TGTGCCAGCATGACGAACTATGGCTACACCTTC	CASMTNYGYTF